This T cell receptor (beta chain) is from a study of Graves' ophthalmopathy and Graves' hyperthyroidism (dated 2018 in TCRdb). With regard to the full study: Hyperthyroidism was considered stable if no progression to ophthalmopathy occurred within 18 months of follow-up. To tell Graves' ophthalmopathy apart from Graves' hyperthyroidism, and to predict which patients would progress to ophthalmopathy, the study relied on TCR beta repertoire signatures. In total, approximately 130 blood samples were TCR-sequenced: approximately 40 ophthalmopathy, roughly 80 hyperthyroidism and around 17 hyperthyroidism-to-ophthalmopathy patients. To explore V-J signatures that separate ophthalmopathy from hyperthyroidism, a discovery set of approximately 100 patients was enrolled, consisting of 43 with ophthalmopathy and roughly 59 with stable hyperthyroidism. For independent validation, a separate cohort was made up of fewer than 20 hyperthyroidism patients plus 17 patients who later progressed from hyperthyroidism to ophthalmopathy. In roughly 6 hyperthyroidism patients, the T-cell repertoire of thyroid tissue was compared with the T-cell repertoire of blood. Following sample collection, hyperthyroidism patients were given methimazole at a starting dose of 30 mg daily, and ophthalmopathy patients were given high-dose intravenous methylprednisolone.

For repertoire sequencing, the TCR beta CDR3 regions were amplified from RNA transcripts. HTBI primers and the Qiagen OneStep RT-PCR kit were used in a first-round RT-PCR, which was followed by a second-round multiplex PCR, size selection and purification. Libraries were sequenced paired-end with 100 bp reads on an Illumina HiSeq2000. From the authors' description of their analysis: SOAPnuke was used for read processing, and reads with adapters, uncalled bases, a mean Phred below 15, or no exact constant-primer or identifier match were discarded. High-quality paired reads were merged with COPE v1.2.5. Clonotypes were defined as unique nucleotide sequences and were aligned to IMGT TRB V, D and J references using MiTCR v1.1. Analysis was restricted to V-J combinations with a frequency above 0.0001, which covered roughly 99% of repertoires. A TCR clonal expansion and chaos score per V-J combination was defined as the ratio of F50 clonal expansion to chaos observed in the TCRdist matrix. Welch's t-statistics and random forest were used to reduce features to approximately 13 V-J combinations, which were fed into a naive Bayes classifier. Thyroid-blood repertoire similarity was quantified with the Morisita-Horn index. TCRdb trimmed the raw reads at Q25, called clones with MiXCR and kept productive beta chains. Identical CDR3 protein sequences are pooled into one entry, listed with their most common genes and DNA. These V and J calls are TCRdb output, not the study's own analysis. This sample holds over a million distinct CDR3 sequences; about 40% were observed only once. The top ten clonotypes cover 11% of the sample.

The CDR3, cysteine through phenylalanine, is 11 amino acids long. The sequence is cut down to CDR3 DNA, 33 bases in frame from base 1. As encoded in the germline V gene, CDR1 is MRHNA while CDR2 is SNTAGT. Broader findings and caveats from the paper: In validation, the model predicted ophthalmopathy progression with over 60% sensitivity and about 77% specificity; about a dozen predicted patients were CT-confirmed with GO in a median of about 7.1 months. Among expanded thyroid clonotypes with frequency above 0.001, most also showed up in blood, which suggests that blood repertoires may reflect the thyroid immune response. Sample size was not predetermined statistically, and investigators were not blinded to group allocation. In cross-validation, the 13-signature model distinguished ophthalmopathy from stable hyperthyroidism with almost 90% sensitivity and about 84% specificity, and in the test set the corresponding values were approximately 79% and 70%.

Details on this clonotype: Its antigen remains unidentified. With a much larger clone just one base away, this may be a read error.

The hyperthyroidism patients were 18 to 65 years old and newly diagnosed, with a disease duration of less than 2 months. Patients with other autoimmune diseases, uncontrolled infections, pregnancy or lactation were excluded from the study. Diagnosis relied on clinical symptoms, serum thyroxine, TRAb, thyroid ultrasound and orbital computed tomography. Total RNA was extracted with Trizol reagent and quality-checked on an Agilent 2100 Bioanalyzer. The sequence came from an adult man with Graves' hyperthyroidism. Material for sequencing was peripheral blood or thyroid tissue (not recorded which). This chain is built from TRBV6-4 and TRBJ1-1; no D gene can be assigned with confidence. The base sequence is TGTGCCATCAGTTTTGTCGAGGAAGCTTTCTTT. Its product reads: CAISFVEEAFF.